The 32 T cell receptor beta chains presented below share a single source sample, sequenced in a study of CD8 T cells in ankylosing spondylitis. General study findings and limits: A motif in TCR beta, a set of seven to nine highly homologous variants, appeared characteristic of ankylosing spondylitis blood.

TCRdb ran MiXCR on the 5' RACE reads and lists one entry per CDR3 protein. The sample carries 200,000 to 250,000 distinct CDR3 sequences, 15% to 20% recorded once. No antigens are known for them. The material sequenced was blood, either unsorted or a sorted T cell fraction (not recorded which). The receptor source for this set is a male donor with ankylosing spondylitis.

The chain combines TRBV7-9 with TRBJ2-5, with D unclear. Germline values: CDR1 SEHNR, CDR2 FQNEAQ (reference sequence). Deletions cut 7 bases from V and 3 bases from J, with 12 bases between. CDR3 length equals 13 residues. CDR3 protein: CASIRSREETQYF. CDR3 nucleotide sequence: TGTGCCAGCATCAGGAGTCGGGAAGAGACCCAGTACTTC.

This clonotype came up many times. This chain joins TRBV12-3 or TRBV12-4 and TRBJ2-5; 8 bases map to TRBD2. V was clipped by 5 bases and J by 0 bases; unmatched bases: 8. The CDR3 length is 16 residues. CDR3 coding DNA: TGTGCCAGCAGTCTTCTTAGCGGGACGAACCAAGAGACCCAGTACTTC. As protein: CASSLLSGTNQETQYF.

This clonotype has a handful of counts. This chain links TRBV25-1 with TRBJ2-3, with 9 bases aligning to TRBD2. The V and J ends lost 6 bases and 6 bases, in that order; junction bases with no gene match: 10. Germline CDR1 is MGHDK and CDR2 is SYGVNS. CDR3 length: 15 residues. The CDR3 DNA reads as TGTGCCAGCAGCCTTGGCGCGGGAGGGTTCGATACGCAGTATTTT. It yields the protein CASSLGAGGFDTQYF.

CDR3 nucleotide sequence: TGTGCCAGTAGTGGGGTCGGGGAAACCAAAAACATTCAGTACTTC. Translation: CASSGVGETKNIQYF. The V and J genes are TRBV19 and TRBJ2-4; maybe TRBD2 (5 bases). CDR1 is LNHDA and CDR2 is SQIVND in the germline V gene (reference sequence). V was pared by 5 bases and J by 2 bases, with 13 bases between. CDR3 length equals 15 residues.

This clonotype has more than one count but fewer than ten. The chain joins TRBV4-1 to TRBJ2-7; D not resolved. The CDR3 has 16 residues. Germline-derived CDR1 and CDR2 are MGHRA and YSYEKL. V lost 2 bases and J lost 3, with 17 bases in between. CDR3 sequence: CASSQQLQTQYYEQYF. Written as DNA, the CDR3 is TGCGCCAGCAGCCAACAGTTACAAACCCAATACTACGAGCAGTACTTC.

There are many counts of this clonotype. The V and J genes are TRBV7-9 and TRBJ1-1, with D uncertain. The germline V gene encodes CDR1 SEHNR and CDR2 FQNEAQ (reference sequence). V gave up 1 base and J gave up 6 bases, with 6 bases separating them. There are 12 residues in the CDR3. The CDR3: CASSLGPSEAFF. CDR3 bases: TGTGCCAGCAGCTTAGGCCCGTCTGAAGCTTTCTTT.

In its sample, this clonotype was seen a few times. The chain combines TRBV2 with TRBJ1-1, with 8 bases identical to TRBD1. Germline CDR1 is SNHLY and CDR2 is FYNNEI. With V trimmed by 7 bases and J by 3 bases, 16 bases remained unmatched. The length of the CDR3 is 17 residues. CDR3 DNA: TGTGCCAGCACCCGAAAGGGCAGGGGGCAACTGGACACTGAAGCTTTCTTT. Translating it yields CASTRKGRGQLDTEAFF.

The chain links TRBV9 to TRBJ2-1; 9 bases map to TRBD1. Germline CDR1 SGDLS, CDR2 YYNGEE. The V and J ends lost 0 bases and 5 bases, in that order; junction bases with no gene match: 9. The CDR3 has 17 amino acids. This CDR3 is CASSVAVGDRVDNEQFF. The CDR3 nucleotides are TGTGCCAGCAGCGTAGCGGTCGGGGACAGGGTCGACAATGAGCAGTTCTTC.

This rearrangement joins TRBV7-7 to TRBJ2-2; 9 bases are shared with TRBD2. There are 17 residues in the CDR3. Germline CDR1 reads SSHAT; CDR2 reads FNYEAQ (reference sequence). The V segment lost 1 base and the J segment 4 bases; nucleotides outside the gene matches: 7. The CDR3 DNA sequence: TGTGCCAGCAGCTTAGGGCTCGCGGGAGGGTCCACCGGGGAGCTGTTTTTT. Its protein is CASSLGLAGGSTGELFF.

The chain employs TRBV6-1 and TRBJ1-2; the D gene is possibly TRBD1 (5 bases). Germline loops: CDR1 MNHNS, CDR2 SASEGT. The CDR3 totals 13 residues. V lost 4 bases, J lost 5 bases, and 11 bases lay in between. The CDR3 loop reads CASSAGKGYGYTF. The CDR3 DNA reads TGTGCCAGCAGTGCCGGAAAGGGGTATGGCTACACCTTC.

This clonotype has only a few counts. This rearrangement joins TRBV7-9 to TRBJ2-7; the D call may be TRBD1 or TRBD2 (5 bases each). CDR3 size: 16 residues. Germline CDR1 SEHNR, CDR2 FQNEAQ (reference sequence). V lost 2 bases, J lost 2 bases, and 16 bases lay in between. The CDR3 DNA reads as TGTGCCAGCAGCTTACCAGACAGTGGGACCCCCTACGAGCAGTACTTC. Translation: CASSLPDSGTPYEQYF.

This clonotype has just a few counts. V usage is TRBV4-3 and J usage is TRBJ2-1; D is unresolved. Looked up from germline, CDR1 is LGHNA and CDR2 is YSLEER. The CDR3 is 15 amino acids. Deletions cut 0 bases from V and 8 bases from J, with 14 bases between. CDR3 coding DNA: TGCGCCAGCAGCCAAGATGCGGCTCCTTTCGATGAGCAGTTCTTC. Translating gives CASSQDAAPFDEQFF.

The V call is TRBV7-9, the J call TRBJ2-1; possible D gene TRBD1, 6 bases. Germline-derived CDR1 and CDR2 are SEHNR and FQNEAQ (reference sequence). Trimming stripped 5 bases from V and 2 bases from J, with 13 bases between. CDR3 size: 15 residues. DNA of the CDR3: TGTGCCAGCAGCCTCGACAGGCTACCCTACAATGAGCAGTTCTTC. Encoded protein: CASSLDRLPYNEQFF.

The chain combines TRBV28 with TRBJ2-1; TRBD2 aligns across 8 bases. Trimming took 7 bases from V and 5 from J; bases not matched to a gene: 16. Germline V CDR1 and CDR2: MDHEN, SYDVKM. The CDR3 contains 17 residues. CDR3 DNA sequence: TGTGCCAGCACCCTCATATCCGCCGGGACTAGACACAATGAGCAGTTCTTC. The encoded protein is CASTLISAGTRHNEQFF.

This chain joins TRBV12-3 or TRBV12-4 and TRBJ2-1, with a weak D call TRBD1 (6 bases). V lost 7 bases and J lost 4, with 14 bases in between. The CDR3 covers 14 residues. In DNA, the CDR3 is TGTGCCAGCACCCGGACAGTCCCTTACAATGAGCAGTTCTTC. It is translated as CASTRTVPYNEQFF.

This clonotype was picked up one time. This rearrangement joins TRBV7-6 to TRBJ1-1; 7 bases are shared with TRBD1. This CDR3 is built from 16 residues. V shed 4 bases, J shed 1 base, and the junction held 9 bases outside the gene matches. Germline lookup yields CDR1 SGHVS and CDR2 FNYEAQ. CDR3: CASSSHPDRPNTEAFF. In DNA, the CDR3 is TGTGCCAGCAGCTCCCACCCGGACAGGCCGAACACTGAAGCTTTCTTT.

This clonotype was counted between two and nine times. The chain links TRBV7-2 to TRBJ1-1; possible D gene TRBD1, 5 bases. The CDR3 covers 12 residues. Per germline, CDR1 SGHTA and CDR2 FQGNSA. The V gene lost 4 bases and the J gene lost 11 bases, with 14 bases spanning the gap. Here the CDR3 reads CASSSPGGEAFF. The CDR3 coding sequence is TGTGCCAGCAGCTCACCGGGGGGGGAGGCTTTCTTT. Full variable domain (missing parts from reference TRBV7-2 and TRBJ1-1): GAGVSQSPSNKVTEKGKDVELRCDPISGHTALYWYRQSLGQGLEFLIYFQGNSAPDKSGLPSDRFSAERTGGSVSTLTIQRTQQEDSAVYLCASSSPGGEAFFGQGTRLTVV.

There are many counts of this clonotype. The chain recombines TRBV12-3 or TRBV12-4 with TRBJ2-1; TRBD2 aligns across 14 bases. CDR3 size: 16 residues. J lost 7 bases, V lost 4 bases, and 6 bases had no gene match. The DNA of the CDR3 is TGTGCCAGCAGTTCCCCGACTAGCGGGAGGGCAAATGAGCAGTTCTTC. Amino acid sequence: CASSSPTSGRANEQFF.

V and J are TRBV19 and TRBJ2-7; 10 bases fit TRBD2. CDR3 length equals 13 residues. Losses at the gene ends were 3 bases for V and 6 bases for J; bases not matched to a gene: 2. Germline V gene sequence: CDR1 LNHDA, CDR2 SQIVND (reference sequence). CDR3 sequence: CASSMGLASEQYF. CDR3 DNA sequence: TGTGCCAGTAGTATGGGACTAGCGAGCGAGCAGTACTTC.

This clonotype was seen a handful of times. The chain combines TRBV6-5 with TRBJ2-7, with 9 positions matching TRBD1. The CDR3 loop spans 14 amino acids. V lost 4 bases and J lost 6; bases outside the gene matches: 7. In germline, CDR1 is MNHEY, CDR2 SVGAGI. This CDR3 reads CASSWDREGAEQYF. In nucleotides, the CDR3 is TGTGCCAGCAGTTGGGACAGGGAAGGGGCCGAGCAGTACTTC.

The V and J genes are TRBV7-9 and TRBJ1-4; D is possibly TRBD1 (5 bases). The CDR3 sequence is 15 residues long. CDR1 SEHNR and CDR2 FQNEAQ come from the germline V gene (reference sequence). The V gene lost 3 bases and the J gene lost 1 base, with 9 bases spanning the gap. The DNA of the CDR3 is TGTGCCAGCAGCTTTGAGCAGGGAACTAATGAAAAACTGTTTTTT. Protein product: CASSFEQGTNEKLFF.

In its sample, this clonotype was seen a few times. The chain carries TRBV6-5 and TRBJ2-7; D call uncertain. Trimming shortened V by 0 bases and J by 4 bases, and 10 bases separated the two germline ends. The CDR3 length is 14 residues. Germline loops: CDR1 MNHEY, CDR2 SVGAGI. The CDR3 DNA is TGTGCCAGCAGTTACTCCCACAGAGTTTACGAGCAGTACTTC. Translating gives CASSYSHRVYEQYF.

At least ten counts were recorded for this clonotype. The rearrangement links TRBV5-1 to TRBJ2-5; D is uncertain. Germline CDR1 and CDR2: SGHRS and YFSETQ. The CDR3 totals 16 residues. V was pared by 7 bases and J by 2 bases, with 21 bases between. The CDR3 protein is CASLKEPGLPQETQYF. The CDR3, as DNA: TGCGCCAGCCTCAAAGAACCCGGGCTCCCGCAAGAGACCCAGTACTTC.

This clonotype was seen a handful of times. The chain combines TRBV20-1 with TRBJ2-1; D could derive from TRBD1 or TRBD2 (5 bases each). CDR3 length: 14 amino acids. The V end was cut by 3 bases, the J end by 0 bases, with 9 bases between. Looked up from germline, CDR1 is DFQATT and CDR2 is SNEGSKA (reference sequence). CDR3 loop: CSASGASSYNEQFF. The CDR3 nucleotides are TGCAGTGCTAGCGGGGCAAGCTCCTACAATGAGCAGTTCTTC.

This clonotype was picked up a small number of times. The chain combines TRBV30 with TRBJ1-3; D remains ambiguous. From germline, CDR1 is GTSNPN and CDR2 SVGIG (reference sequence). The germline V and J ends were trimmed by 4 bases and 0 bases, with 1 base remaining between them. The length of the CDR3 is 11 residues. The CDR3 sequence is CAWNSGNTIYF. The DNA of the CDR3 is TGTGCCTGGAACTCTGGAAACACCATATATTTT.

CDR3 residues: CASSLGIAGATYEQYF. CDR3 bases: TGTGCCAGCAGCTTAGGGATAGCGGGAGCCACCTACGAGCAGTACTTC. This chain connects TRBV7-8 to TRBJ2-7, with 9 positions matching TRBD2. Germline CDR1 SGHVS, CDR2 FQNEAQ. The V gene end was trimmed by 1 base and the J gene end by 2 bases; junction bases not matched to a gene: 6. The CDR3 totals 16 residues.

The chain combines TRBV5-5 with TRBJ2-1; D might be TRBD1 or TRBD2, each matching 5 bases. Germline assignment: CDR1 SGHKS and CDR2 YYEKEE (reference sequence). The CDR3 loop spans 14 amino acids. Trimming took 3 bases from V and 4 from J, leaving 11 bases between them. CDR3 residues: CASSWGRNYNEQFF. The CDR3 region has the DNA TGTGCCAGCAGCTGGGGACGGAATTACAATGAGCAGTTCTTC.

A few counts support this clonotype. The chain has TRBV7-2 and TRBJ2-7; the match to TRBD1 covers 9 bases. Per germline, CDR1 SGHTA and CDR2 FQGNSA. V trimming: 5 bases; J trimming: 3 bases; junction bases outside the gene matches: 5. This CDR3 is 14 amino acids long. The CDR3 DNA follows: TGTGCCAGCAGCGAGGGACAGGGAGTCTACGAGCAGTACTTC. Translating it yields CASSEGQGVYEQYF.

The chain joins TRBV13 to TRBJ1-3; D is unclear. V gave up 5 bases and J gave up 0 bases, with 11 bases separating them. CDR1 and CDR2 from the germline V gene are PRHDT and FYEKMQ (reference sequence). This CDR3 has 15 amino acids. In DNA form, the CDR3 reads TGTGCCAGCAGCCGCGACGGTCACTCTGGAAACACCATATATTTT. It specifies CASSRDGHSGNTIYF. The complete variable domain, with remaining parts taken from reference TRBV13 and TRBJ1-3, reads AAGVIQSPRHLIKEKRETATLKCYPIPRHDTVYWYQQGPGQDPQFLISFYEKMQSDKGSIPDRFSAQQFSDYHSELNMSSLELGDSALYFCASSRDGHSGNTIYFGEGSWLTVV.

The chain is built from TRBV7-9 and TRBJ1-1; perhaps TRBD1 as D (6 bases). Germline V gives CDR1 SEHNR, CDR2 FQNEAQ (reference sequence). The CDR3 is made up of 16 amino acids. V shed 3 bases and J shed 0 bases, with 14 bases lying between them. This chain's CDR3 is CASSLGQGYMNTEAFF. The CDR3, as DNA: TGTGCCAGCAGCTTGGGTCAGGGGTACATGAACACTGAAGCTTTCTTT.

The chain carries TRBV27 and TRBJ2-7, with unresolved D. This CDR3 is 14 amino acids long. Germline CDR1 is MNHEY and CDR2 is SMNVEV (reference sequence). V shed 3 bases and J shed 2 bases, with 11 bases lying between them. The CDR3 reads CASSLGSLPYEQYF. CDR3 bases: TGTGCCAGCAGTTTGGGCTCGCTACCCTACGAGCAGTACTTC.

This clonotype was found a few times. The V gene is TRBV25-1, the J gene TRBJ1-1; D might be TRBD1 (6 bases). Germline loops: CDR1 MGHDK, CDR2 SYGVNS. Trimming left V 4 bases short and J 1 base short, with 22 bases between. CDR3 length: 18 residues. The CDR3 loop is CASSGNRDPLYSNTEAFF. The CDR3, as DNA: TGTGCCAGCAGTGGAAACAGGGACCCTCTTTACTCGAACACTGAAGCTTTCTTT.